Presented here are 5 T cell receptor beta chains from one specimen sequenced in a study of blood T cell repertoires in COVID-19. The repertoire was sequenced with immunoSEQ multiplex PCR; TCRdb's copy has only in-frame clones and lacks some. The sample consists of about 150,000 clones, 85% to 90% of them appearing once. Source material: peripheral blood. The source of these receptors is a man aged 60-69 years with COVID-19, enrolled during active disease.

V gene TRBV5-1 combines with J gene TRBJ2-7; D is uncertain. The CDR3 has 12 residues. Germline CDR1 and CDR2: SGHRS and YFSETQ. Trimming cost V 4 bases and J 6 bases, with 11 bases left between them. In DNA form, the CDR3 reads TGCGCCAGCAGCCCCCCCGCGGTCGAGCAGTACTTC. Its protein product is CASSPPAVEQYF.

The chain uses TRBV6-1 and TRBJ2-5; maybe TRBD1 (6 bases). Germline V gives CDR1 MNHNS, CDR2 SASEGT. The CDR3 has 15 residues. With 1 base removed from V and 5 bases from J, the gap between germline ends came to 14 bases. The CDR3 nucleotides are TGTGCCAGCAGTGAAGGACAGGCAGACGGGGAGACCCAGTACTTC. Translating gives CASSEGQADGETQYF.

This clone was picked up a small number of times. The chain employs TRBV9 and TRBJ1-4; D might be TRBD1 (6 bases). Germline lookup yields CDR1 SGDLS and CDR2 YYNGEE. This CDR3 contains 17 residues. The ends were cut back, 2 bases at V and 4 bases at J, with 18 bases in the middle. The CDR3 DNA sequence: TGTGCCAGCAGCGTCGACCCTGGGACAAAGAGTAATGAAAAACTGTTTTTT. Protein sequence: CASSVDPGTKSNEKLFF.

The rearrangement links TRBV19 to TRBJ1-4; 8 nucleotides agree with TRBD1. The CDR3 covers 14 residues. The germline gives CDR1 LNHDA, CDR2 SQIVND (reference sequence). V trimming: 8 bases; J trimming: 8 bases; junction bases outside the gene matches: 10. The CDR3 loop reads CASANRGIGEKLFF. The CDR3 DNA follows: TGTGCCAGTGCGAACAGGGGGATTGGGGAAAAACTGTTTTTT.

The V gene is TRBV29-1, the J gene TRBJ1-1; D is unresolved. Trimming removed 4 bases from V and 1 base from J, with 7 bases in between. This CDR3 has 12 amino acids. Germline CDR1 is SQVTM and CDR2 is ANQGSEA. CDR3: CSVGAANTEAFF. CDR3 sequence (DNA): TGCAGCGTTGGGGCAGCGAACACTGAAGCTTTCTTT.